This passage covers 13 T cell receptor beta chains from one sample sequenced in a study of CD8+ T cells in alopecia areata. Extracted RNA was reverse transcribed, and the resulting cDNA served as sequencing template. Profiling relied on immunoSEQ multiplex PCR, and the TCRdb table lists in-frame clones only, not all of them. Altogether more than 200,000 clones are present, approximately 61% being singletons, with the ten largest covering around 1.2%. This sample comprised CD4+ T cells sorted from blood, obtained at week 0. Receptors were obtained from a human donor with alopecia areata.

This clone was recorded a few times. The identical CDR3 is also encoded by other nucleotide sequences in the sample. The rearrangement joins TRBV9 to TRBJ1-6; 8 nucleotides line up with TRBD1. Unmatched junction bases numbered 3, after V lost 0 bases and J lost 7 bases. Germline V lookup: CDR1 SGDLS, CDR2 YYNGEE. This CDR3 is 15 amino acids long. The CDR3 bases are TGTGCCAGCAGCGTAGAGGGGACAGGAAATTCACCCCTCCACTTT. Translated: CASSVEGTGNSPLHF.

J is TRBJ2-3 and V is TRBV7-3; 7 bases align to TRBD1. With 1 base clipped from V and 6 bases from J, the junction kept 1 base outside the gene matches. CDR3 length: 13 residues. CDR1 SGHTA and CDR2 FQGTGA come from the germline V gene. The CDR3: CASSLSRGDTQYF. For the CDR3, the DNA is TGTGCCAGCAGCTTAAGCAGGGGGGATACGCAGTATTTT.

The chain employs TRBV4-3 and TRBJ2-5; TRBD2 is a possible D gene (6 bases). The germline V gene has CDR1 LGHNA and CDR2 YSLEER. Trimming removed 3 bases from V and 7 bases from J, with 9 bases in between. The CDR3 runs 12 residues. The CDR3 loop reads CASSQDGGTQYF. The CDR3 DNA reads as TGCGCCAGCAGCCAGGACGGGGGGACCCAGTACTTC.

The chain is built from TRBV10-3 and TRBJ2-3; D gene unclear. Germline V gene sequence: CDR1 ENHRY, CDR2 SYGVKD. Trimming cost V 3 bases and J 0 bases, with 4 bases left between them. This CDR3 has 13 residues. CDR3 sequence (DNA): TGTGCCATCAGTGAAGGGAGCACAGATACGCAGTATTTT. This codes for CAISEGSTDTQYF.

This clone was counted a few times. The chain joins TRBV5-6 to TRBJ1-1; D ambiguous. The germline CDR1 and CDR2 sequences are SGHDT and YYEEEE. V lost 1 base and J 0 bases, leaving 10 bases between the germline ends. This CDR3 comprises 15 residues. The CDR3 spells CASSLMKQMNTEAFF. The CDR3 nucleotides read TGTGCCAGCAGCTTGATGAAACAGATGAACACTGAAGCTTTCTTT. Variable domain in full (rest from reference TRBV5-6 and TRBJ1-1): DAGVTQSPTHLIKTRGQQVTLRCSPKSGHDTVSWYQQALGQGPQFIFQYYEEEERQRGNFPDRFSGHQFPNYSSELNVNALLLGDSALYLCASSLMKQMNTEAFFGQGTRLTVV.

This clone was recorded a few times. This rearrangement joins TRBV9 to TRBJ1-6; D is perhaps TRBD1 (6 bases). CDR1 SGDLS and CDR2 YYNGEE come from the germline V gene. V lost 7 bases and J lost 6, with 14 bases in between. This CDR3 contains 14 residues. The CDR3 is CASQRQVSNSPLHF. In nucleotides, the CDR3 is TGTGCCAGCCAAAGACAGGTCTCTAATTCACCCCTCCACTTT.

The genes are TRBV29-1 and TRBJ2-4; the D gene is possibly TRBD2 (6 bases). The CDR3 loop spans 12 amino acids. CDR1 is SQVTM, CDR2 ANQGSEA, per germline. Trimming stripped 8 bases from V and 6 bases from J, with 14 bases between. The CDR3 region is CSYVMGGNIQYF. CDR3 DNA: TGCAGCTACGTAATGGGGGGAAACATTCAGTACTTC.

The chain uses TRBV5-1 and TRBJ2-1, with D unclear. V was clipped by 0 bases and J by 2 bases, with 3 bases between them. The CDR3 runs to 13 residues. Looked up from germline, CDR1 is SGHRS and CDR2 is YFSETQ. CDR3 bases: TGCGCCAGCAGCTTGGAAACCTACAATGAGCAGTTCTTC. The encoded protein is CASSLETYNEQFF.

The V and J genes are TRBV7-8 and TRBJ1-2; 9 nucleotides match TRBD1. Germline trimming cut 5 bases from V and 9 bases from J; bases unmatched to any gene: 10. The length of the CDR3 is 14 residues. The germline gives CDR1 SGHVS, CDR2 FQNEAQ. The CDR3 sequence: CASSTGTGNSRYTF. The DNA of the CDR3 is TGTGCCAGCAGCACCGGGACAGGGAATTCCCGCTACACCTTC. Drawing the rest from reference TRBV7-8 and TRBJ1-2, the complete variable domain is GAGVSQSPRYKVAKRGQDVALRCDPISGHVSLFWYQQALGQGPEFLTYFQNEAQLDKSGLPSDRFFAERPEGSVSTLKIQRTQQEDSAVYLCASSTGTGNSRYTFGSGTRLTVV.

The chain couples TRBV18 to TRBJ1-1, with TRBD1 identical over 12 bases. The CDR3 extends over 14 amino acids. The germline CDR1 and CDR2 sequences are KGHSH and LQKENI. V shed 3 bases and J 8 bases; nucleotides not matched to a gene: 4. CDR3 nucleotide sequence: TGTGCCAGCTCACCCGGGACAGGGGGCGAAGAAGCTTTCTTT. Its protein product is CASSPGTGGEEAFF. Looking up the rest from reference TRBV18 and TRBJ1-1 gives the full variable domain: NAGVMQNPRHLVRRRGQEARLRCSPMKGHSHVYWYRQLPEEGLKFMVYLQKENIIDESGMPKERFSAEFPKEGPSILRIQQVVRGDSAAYFCASSPGTGGEEAFFGQGTRLTVV.

This clone was seen a single time. This chain connects TRBV30 to TRBJ2-5, with no clear D. Deletions cut 3 bases from V and 4 bases from J, with 6 bases between. CDR3 length equals 11 residues. Germline V gene lookup returns CDR1 GTSNPN and CDR2 SVGIG (reference sequence). The CDR3 DNA reads TGTGCCTGGAGGGGTACAGAGACCCAGTACTTC. Translating it yields CAWRGTETQYF.

The rearrangement links TRBV6-1 to TRBJ1-5; D remains unclear. Germline V lookup: CDR1 MNHNS, CDR2 SASEGT. The CDR3 spans 14 residues. The V and J ends lost 6 bases and 1 base respectively, with 10 bases between them. Here the CDR3 reads CASSTLDSNQPQHF. The CDR3 DNA follows: TGTGCCAGCAGCACTTTAGACAGCAATCAGCCCCAGCATTTT.

The genes are TRBV4-3 and TRBJ1-1; 7 bases fit TRBD1. Trimming cost V 0 bases and J 4 bases; bases outside gene matches: 11. The CDR3 is 17 amino acids. Germline V gene lookup returns CDR1 LGHNA and CDR2 YSLEER. Here the CDR3 DNA reads TGCGCCAGCAGCCAAGACCCCGCCCGGGCAGGGGGCACTGAAGCTTTCTTT. Translating it yields CASSQDPARAGGTEAFF.